A selection of T cell receptor beta chains follows, all from one sample in a study of cytomegalovirus exposure and HLA in healthy donors. TCRdb's table, derived via immunoSEQ multiplex PCR, lists solely in-frame clones and lacks some. The sample shows about 150,000 clones, roughly 87% of them seen only once. Sequencing was done on a sample of PBMCs. The source of these receptors is a man aged 25 to 45 in good health and CMV-seropositive. Each CDR3 is given with its conserved first and last residue. The D gene is left open where the match is weak. Expanded clones get a size class; other rows say once, few or many, or leave the size out.

j_call d_call clone_size v_call cdr3_aa cdr3_nt
TRBJ1-2 - once TRBV15 CATDIGGNYGYTF TGTGCCACTGACATCGGGGGGAACTATGGCTACACCTTC
TRBJ2-4 - - TRBV21-1 CASIRGEGLSAKNIQYF TGTGCCAGCATCCGAGGGGAGGGTCTCTCCGCCAAAAACATTCAGTACTTC
TRBJ2-7 TRBD1 - TRBV7-2 CASSMGQENYEQYF TGTGCCAGCAGCATGGGACAGGAGAACTACGAGCAGTACTTC
TRBJ2-7 - once TRBV9 CASSLGDLSYEQYF TGTGCCAGCAGCCTCGGGGACTTATCCTACGAGCAGTACTTC
TRBJ2-3 TRBD1 - TRBV5-1 CASSLGTGTDTQYF TGCGCCAGCAGCTTAGGGACAGGCACAGATACGCAGTATTTT
TRBJ2-4 TRBD1 - TRBV27 CASSPTGDPTIAKNIQYF TGTGCCAGCAGTCCCACAGGGGACCCTACCATAGCCAAAAACATTCAGTACTTC
TRBJ1-5 - - TRBV28 CASRSSSQPQHF TGTGCCAGCAGGTCAAGTAGTCAGCCCCAGCATTTT
TRBJ2-7 TRBD2 few TRBV7-9 CASSLVGLGIYEQYF TGTGCCAGCAGCTTAGTGGGACTAGGGATCTACGAGCAGTACTTC
TRBJ1-5 - once TRBV6-1 CASSEVRRLNQPQHF TGTGCCAGCAGTGAAGTGAGGCGGCTCAATCAGCCCCAGCATTTT
TRBJ1-1 - - TRBV7-2 CASSRILRRNTEAFF TGTGCCAGCAGCCGCATTTTGAGGCGGAACACTGAAGCTTTCTTT
TRBJ2-1 - - TRBV30 CAWSVGRASSYNEQFF TGTGCCTGGAGTGTCGGTCGTGCGAGCTCCTACAATGAGCAGTTCTTC
TRBJ1-1 - - TRBV18 CASSLGRTEAFF TGTGCCAGCTCACTCGGGAGGACTGAAGCTTTCTTT
TRBJ1-2 TRBD1 few TRBV9 CASSVEQGGISYGYTF TGTGCCAGCAGCGTAGAACAGGGGGGTATATCCTATGGCTACACCTTC
TRBJ2-5 TRBD2 - TRBV4-1 CASSSPGLAGEETQYF TGCGCCAGCAGCAGCCCGGGACTAGCGGGAGAAGAGACCCAGTACTTC
TRBJ1-1 TRBD1 once TRBV28 CASSGDRNTEAFF TGTGCCAGCAGTGGGGACAGAAACACTGAAGCTTTCTTT
TRBJ2-7 TRBD1 - TRBV5-1 CASSLAGQGVSEQYF TGCGCCAGCAGCTTGGCTGGACAGGGGGTAAGCGAGCAGTACTTC
TRBJ2-7 - - TRBV6-5 CASSPTAIYEQYF TGTGCCAGCAGTCCGACAGCCATCTACGAGCAGTACTTC
TRBJ2-7 TRBD1 - TRBV6-6 CASSPGTGGEQYF TGTGCCAGCAGCCCCGGGACAGGGGGGGAGCAGTACTTC
TRBJ1-2 TRBD1 - TRBV6-4 CASSATGTAGYGYTF TGTGCCAGCAGTGCTACCGGGACAGCGGGTTATGGCTACACCTTC
TRBJ2-3 TRBD1 - TRBV5-4 CASSRGRDRGITDTQYF TGTGCCAGCAGCAGAGGCCGGGACAGGGGAATCACAGATACGCAGTATTTT
TRBJ2-3 - - TRBV29-1 CSVDTGTDTQYF TGCAGCGTTGATACAGGGACAGATACGCAGTATTTT
TRBJ2-1 - - TRBV19 CASRATGFSYNEQFF TGTGCCAGTAGGGCGACAGGCTTCTCCTACAATGAGCAGTTCTTC
TRBJ2-7 TRBD1 few TRBV28 CASSLLTGSLFYEQYF TGTGCCAGCAGTTTGTTGACAGGGAGTCTTTTCTACGAGCAGTACTTC
TRBJ1-4 - few TRBV11-2 CASSLAREWREKLFF TGTGCCAGCAGCTTAGCGAGGGAGTGGCGCGAAAAACTGTTTTTT
TRBJ2-7 - - TRBV7-9 CSSSLAANSYEQYF TGTTCCAGCAGCTTGGCAGCGAACTCCTACGAGCAGTACTTC
TRBJ2-7 - - TRBV4-1 CASSQSGGPYEQYF TGCGCCAGCAGCCAATCCGGAGGACCTTACGAGCAGTACTTC
TRBJ2-1 - - TRBV15 CATSSFSPSMNEQFF TGTGCCACCAGCAGTTTTTCCCCTAGCATGAATGAGCAGTTCTTC
TRBJ2-2 TRBD2 - TRBV9 CASSVGAGVSGGELFF TGTGCCAGCAGCGTAGGCGCGGGGGTATCTGGCGGGGAGCTGTTTTTT
TRBJ1-4 TRBD1 - TRBV9 CASSVTGTGVATNEKLFF TGTGCCAGCAGCGTCACCGGGACAGGGGTTGCAACTAATGAAAAACTGTTTTTT
TRBJ2-7 TRBD2 - TRBV11-2 CASSSGGAGGSYEQYF TGTGCCAGCAGCTCCGGCGGGGCGGGGGGCTCCTACGAGCAGTACTTC
TRBJ1-4 - - TRBV7-2 CASSLTPGNEKLFF TGTGCCAGCAGCCTGACTCCTGGTAATGAAAAACTGTTTTTT
TRBJ2-7 - - TRBV7-2 CASSLRRDFSWEQYF TGTGCCAGCAGCTTACGTCGGGACTTTTCTTGGGAGCAGTACTTC
TRBJ1-1 - once TRBV5-1 CASSLVGSDTEAFF TGCGCCAGCTCTCTCGTGGGCTCGGACACTGAAGCTTTCTTT
TRBJ1-3 TRBD1 - TRBV29-1 CSVGGQGARVGNTIYF TGCAGCGTGGGAGGACAGGGGGCGAGGGTTGGAAACACCATATATTTT
TRBJ1-4 - - TRBV28 CATSGFNEKLFF TGTGCCACCTCGGGTTTTAATGAAAAACTGTTTTTT
TRBJ2-2 TRBD2 - TRBV4-1 CASSQAGIGRSTGELFF TGCGCCAGCAGCCAAGCAGGAATCGGGAGGAGCACCGGGGAGCTGTTTTTT
TRBJ2-1 TRBD2 few TRBV6-6 CASSYQLAGYNEQFF TGTGCCAGCAGTTACCAACTAGCGGGCTACAATGAGCAGTTCTTC
TRBJ2-7 - - TRBV30 CAWGGSKYHEQYF TGTGCCTGGGGAGGGTCCAAGTATCACGAGCAGTACTTC
TRBJ2-5 TRBD2 - TRBV5-1 CASSLSGGRGETQYF TGCGCCAGCAGCTTGAGCGGGGGCCGAGGAGAGACCCAGTACTTC
TRBJ2-5 - - TRBV28 CATLLDIEETQYF TGTGCCACACTACTAGACATTGAGGAGACCCAGTACTTC
TRBJ2-2 - - TRBV28 CASSFGTGELFF TGTGCCAGCAGTTTCGGGACCGGGGAGCTGTTTTTT
TRBJ2-3 TRBD2 - TRBV13 CAGSPRGLAGSSTDTQYF TGTGCCGGCAGCCCCCGGGGACTAGCGGGAAGTAGCACAGATACGCAGTATTTT
TRBJ1-5 - - TRBV18 CASSPRKGRRTDQPQHF TGTGCCAGCTCACCACGGAAAGGACGGAGGACGGATCAGCCCCAGCATTTT
TRBJ2-3 TRBD2 - TRBV6-6 CASRASGTNTDTQYF TGTGCCAGCAGGGCTAGCGGAACTAATACAGATACGCAGTATTTT
TRBJ2-5 TRBD1 - TRBV6-5 CATAPGTAQETQYF TGTGCCACCGCCCCCGGGACAGCACAAGAGACCCAGTACTTC
TRBJ1-1 - - TRBV27 CASLGGVGQNTEAFF TGTGCCAGCCTAGGGGGGGTCGGGCAGAACACTGAAGCTTTCTTT
TRBJ2-7 TRBD1 - TRBV2 CASTRTGGHEQYF TGTGCCAGCACCCGGACAGGGGGCCACGAGCAGTACTTC
TRBJ2-3 - - TRBV6-4 CASSALGASDTQYF TGTGCCAGCAGTGCGTTGGGGGCATCAGATACGCAGTATTTT
TRBJ2-7 TRBD1 - TRBV13 CASSLVPRDSNYEQYF TGTGCCAGCAGCTTAGTGCCTCGGGACAGTAACTACGAGCAGTACTTC
TRBJ1-1 - - TRBV13 CASSFGQSEAFF TGTGCCAGCAGTTTTGGACAGTCTGAAGCTTTCTTT
TRBJ1-2 - - TRBV7-9 CASSFSSPNYGYTF TGTGCCAGCAGCTTTAGCAGCCCTAACTATGGCTACACCTTC